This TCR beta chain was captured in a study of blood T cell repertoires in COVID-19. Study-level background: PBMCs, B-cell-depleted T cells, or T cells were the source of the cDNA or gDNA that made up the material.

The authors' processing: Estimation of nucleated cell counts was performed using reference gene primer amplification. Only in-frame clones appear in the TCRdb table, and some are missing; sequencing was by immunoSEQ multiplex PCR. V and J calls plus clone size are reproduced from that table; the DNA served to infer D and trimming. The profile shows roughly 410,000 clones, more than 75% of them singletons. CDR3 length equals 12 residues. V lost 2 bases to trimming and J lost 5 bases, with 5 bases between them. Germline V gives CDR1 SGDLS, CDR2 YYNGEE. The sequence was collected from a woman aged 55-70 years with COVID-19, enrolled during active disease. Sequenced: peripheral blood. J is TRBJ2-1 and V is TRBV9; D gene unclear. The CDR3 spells CASSVFHNEQFF. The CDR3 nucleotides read TGTGCCAGCAGCGTCTTCCACAATGAGCAGTTCTTC.